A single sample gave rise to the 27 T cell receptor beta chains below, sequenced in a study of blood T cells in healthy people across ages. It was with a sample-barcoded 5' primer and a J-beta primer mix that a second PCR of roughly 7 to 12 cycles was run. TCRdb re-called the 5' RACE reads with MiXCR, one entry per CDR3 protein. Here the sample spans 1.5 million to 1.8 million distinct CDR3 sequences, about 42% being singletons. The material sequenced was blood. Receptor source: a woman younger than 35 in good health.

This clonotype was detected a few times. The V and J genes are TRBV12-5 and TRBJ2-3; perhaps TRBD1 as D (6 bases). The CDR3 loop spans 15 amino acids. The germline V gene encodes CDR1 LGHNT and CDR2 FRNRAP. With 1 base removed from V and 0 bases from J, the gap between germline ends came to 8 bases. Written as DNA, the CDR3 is TGTGCTAGTGGTTTGGGGGGGCCTAGCACAGATACGCAGTATTTT. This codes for CASGLGGPSTDTQYF.

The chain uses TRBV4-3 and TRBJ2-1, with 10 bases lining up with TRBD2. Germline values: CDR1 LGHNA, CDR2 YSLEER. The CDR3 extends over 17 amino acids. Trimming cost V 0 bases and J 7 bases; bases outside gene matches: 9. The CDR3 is CASSQDGKRGGLNEQFF. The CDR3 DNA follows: TGCGCCAGCAGCCAAGATGGGAAGCGGGGGGGACTTAATGAGCAGTTCTTC.

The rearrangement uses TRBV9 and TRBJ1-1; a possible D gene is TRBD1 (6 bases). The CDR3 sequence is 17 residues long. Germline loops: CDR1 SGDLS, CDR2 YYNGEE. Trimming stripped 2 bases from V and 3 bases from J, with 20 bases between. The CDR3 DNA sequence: TGTGCCAGCAGCGTCGGGGGGGGCGGACTAACATACACTGAAGCTTTCTTT. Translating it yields CASSVGGGGLTYTEAFF.

The CDR3 sequence is CATRGGTLNTEAFF. DNA for the CDR3: TGTGCCACCCGAGGGGGGACTTTGAACACTGAAGCTTTCTTT. V usage is TRBV15 and J usage is TRBJ1-1, with D possibly matching TRBD1 (6 bases). Germline V gene data show CDR1 as LNHNV and CDR2 as YYDKDF (reference sequence). This CDR3 has 14 residues. V lost 8 bases and J 0 bases, leaving 13 bases between the germline ends. Filled out from reference TRBV15 and TRBJ1-1, the complete variable domain reads DAMVIQNPRYQVTQFGKPVTLSCSQTLNHNVMYWYQQKSSQAPKLLFHYYDKDFNNEADTPDNFQSRRPNTSFCFLDIRSPGLGDTAMYLCATRGGTLNTEAFFGQGTRLTVV.

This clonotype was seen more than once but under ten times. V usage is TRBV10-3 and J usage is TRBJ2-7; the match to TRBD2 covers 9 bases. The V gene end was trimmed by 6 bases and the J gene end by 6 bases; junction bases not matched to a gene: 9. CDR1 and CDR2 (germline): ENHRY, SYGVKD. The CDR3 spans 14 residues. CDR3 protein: CAIRNFGTSLEQYF. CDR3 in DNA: TGTGCCATCAGGAACTTCGGGACTAGCCTCGAGCAGTACTTC.

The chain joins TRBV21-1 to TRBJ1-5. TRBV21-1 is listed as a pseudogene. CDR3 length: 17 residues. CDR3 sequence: CASSQKRTGPPPQPQHF. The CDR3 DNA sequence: TGTGCCAGCAGCCAAAAACGTACAGGGCCTCCCCCTCAGCCCCAGCATTTT.

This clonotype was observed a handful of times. The CDR3 protein is CAWSVRTDTQYF. The CDR3 DNA is TGTGCCTGGAGTGTTCGAACAGATACGCAGTATTTT. The chain recombines TRBV30 with TRBJ2-3; D is unclear. The CDR3 length is 12 residues. Germline CDR1 and CDR2: GTSNPN and SVGIG (reference sequence). Trimming left V 0 bases short and J 3 bases short, with 4 bases between.

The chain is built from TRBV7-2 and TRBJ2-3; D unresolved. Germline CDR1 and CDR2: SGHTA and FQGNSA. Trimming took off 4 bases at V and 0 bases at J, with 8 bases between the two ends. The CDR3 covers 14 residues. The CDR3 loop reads CASSSYTSTDTQYF. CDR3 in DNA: TGTGCCAGCAGCTCCTATACGAGCACAGATACGCAGTATTTT.

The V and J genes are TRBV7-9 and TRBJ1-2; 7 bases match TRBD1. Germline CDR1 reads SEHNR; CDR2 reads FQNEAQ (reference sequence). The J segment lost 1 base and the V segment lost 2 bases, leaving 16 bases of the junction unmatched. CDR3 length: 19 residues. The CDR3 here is CASSLSFNRGFGSNYGYTF. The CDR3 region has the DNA TGTGCCAGCAGCTTATCCTTCAACAGGGGATTTGGTAGTAACTATGGCTACACCTTC. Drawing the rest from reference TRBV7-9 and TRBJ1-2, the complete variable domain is DTGVSQNPRHKITKRGQNVTFRCDPISEHNRLYWYRQTLGQGPEFLTYFQNEAQLEKSRLLSDRFSAERPKGSFSTLEIQRTEQGDSAMYLCASSLSFNRGFGSNYGYTFGSGTRLTVV.

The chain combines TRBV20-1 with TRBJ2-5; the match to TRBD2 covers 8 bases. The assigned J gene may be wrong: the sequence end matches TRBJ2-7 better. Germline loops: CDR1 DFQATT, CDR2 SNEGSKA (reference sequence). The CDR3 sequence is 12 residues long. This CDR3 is CSALTSASEQYF. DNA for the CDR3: TGCAGTGCTTTGACTAGCGCAAGCGAGCAGTACTTC.

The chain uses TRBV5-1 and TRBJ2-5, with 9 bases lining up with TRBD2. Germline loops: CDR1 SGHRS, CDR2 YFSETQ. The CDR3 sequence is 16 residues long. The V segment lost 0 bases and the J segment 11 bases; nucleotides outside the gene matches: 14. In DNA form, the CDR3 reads TGCGCCAGCAGCTTGGTTGCGGGGGGGCGCTATAATGAGCAGTACTTC. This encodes CASSLVAGGRYNEQYF.

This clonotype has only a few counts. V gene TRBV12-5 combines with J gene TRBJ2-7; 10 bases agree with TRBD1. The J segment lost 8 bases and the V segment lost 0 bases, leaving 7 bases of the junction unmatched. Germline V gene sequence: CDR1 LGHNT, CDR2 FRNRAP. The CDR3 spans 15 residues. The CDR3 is CASGLVGTGVDQQYF. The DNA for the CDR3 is TGTGCTAGTGGTTTGGTAGGGACAGGGGTGGATCAGCAGTACTTC.

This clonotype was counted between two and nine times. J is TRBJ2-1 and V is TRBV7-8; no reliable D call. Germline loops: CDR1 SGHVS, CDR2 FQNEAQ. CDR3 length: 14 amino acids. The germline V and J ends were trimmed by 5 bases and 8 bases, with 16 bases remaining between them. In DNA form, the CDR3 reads TGTGCCAGCAGCCCCCGAATGGCAAGGCATGAGCAGTTCTTC. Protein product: CASSPRMARHEQFF.

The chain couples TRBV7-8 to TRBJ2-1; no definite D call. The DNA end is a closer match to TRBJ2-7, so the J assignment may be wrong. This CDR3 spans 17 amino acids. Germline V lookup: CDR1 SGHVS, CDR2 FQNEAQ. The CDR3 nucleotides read TGTGCCAGCAGCTTGGGATCCGGATCCCTCGAACCCTACGAGCAGTACTTC. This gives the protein CASSLGSGSLEPYEQYF.

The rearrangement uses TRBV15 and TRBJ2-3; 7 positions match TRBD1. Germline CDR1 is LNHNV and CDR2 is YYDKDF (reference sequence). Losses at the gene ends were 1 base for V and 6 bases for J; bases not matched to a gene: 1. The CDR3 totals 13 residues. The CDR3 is CATSRGTGDTQYF. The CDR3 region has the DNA TGTGCCACCAGCAGAGGGACAGGTGATACGCAGTATTTT.

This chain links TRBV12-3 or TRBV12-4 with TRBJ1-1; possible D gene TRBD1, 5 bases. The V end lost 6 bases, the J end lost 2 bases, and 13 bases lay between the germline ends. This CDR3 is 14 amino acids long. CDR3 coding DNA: TGTGCCAGCAGCCCCTCCGACAGTAACACTGAAGCTTTCTTT. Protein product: CASSPSDSNTEAFF.

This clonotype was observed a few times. The CDR3 DNA reads as TGCGCCAGCAGCCAAGCAGGGTTAGAGGCAGATACGCAGTATTTT. It yields the protein CASSQAGLEADTQYF. The rearrangement uses TRBV4-1 and TRBJ2-3; the D gene is possibly TRBD1 (5 bases). The germline CDR1 and CDR2 sequences are MGHRA and YSYEKL. The CDR3 extends over 15 amino acids. Deletions cut 1 base from V and 4 bases from J, with 12 bases between.

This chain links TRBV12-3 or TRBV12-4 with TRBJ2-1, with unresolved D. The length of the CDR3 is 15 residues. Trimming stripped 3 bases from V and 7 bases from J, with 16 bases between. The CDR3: CASSLKGSIKNEQFF. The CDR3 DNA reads TGTGCCAGCAGTTTGAAGGGTTCAATAAAAAATGAGCAGTTCTTC.

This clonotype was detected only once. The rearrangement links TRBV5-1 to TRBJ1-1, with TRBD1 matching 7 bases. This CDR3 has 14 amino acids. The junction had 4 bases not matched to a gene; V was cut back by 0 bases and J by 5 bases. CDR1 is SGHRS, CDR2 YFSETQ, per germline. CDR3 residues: CASSLANRGTEAFF. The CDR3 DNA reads TGCGCCAGCAGCTTGGCCAACAGGGGTACTGAAGCTTTCTTT. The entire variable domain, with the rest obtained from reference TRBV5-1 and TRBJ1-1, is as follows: KAGVTQTPRYLIKTRGQQVTLSCSPISGHRSVSWYQQTPGQGLQFLFEYFSETQRNKGNFPGRFSGRQFSNSRSEMNVSTLELGDSALYLCASSLANRGTEAFFGQGTRLTVV.

This chain's CDR3 is CASEALTGANEQFF. The CDR3 DNA is TGTGCCTCTGAGGCCCTCACAGGGGCCAATGAGCAGTTCTTC. This sequence joins TRBV30 and TRBJ2-1; 7 bases fit TRBD1. The V segment lost 7 bases and the J segment 6 bases; nucleotides outside the gene matches: 12. The CDR3 consists of 14 residues. Germline CDR1 reads GTSNPN; CDR2 reads SVGIG (reference sequence). Together with reference TRBV30 and TRBJ2-1, the CDR3 gives the full variable domain: SQTIHQWPATLVQPVGSPLSLECTVEGTSNPNLYWYRQAAGRGLQLLFYSVGIGQISSEVPQNLSASRPQDRQFILSSKKLLLSDSGFYLCASEALTGANEQFFGPGTRLTVL.

The CDR3 DNA sequence: TGTGCCAGCAGTGAAGTCGGTCAGGACTATGGCTACACCTTC. This gives the protein CASSEVGQDYGYTF. The chain is built from TRBV6-1 and TRBJ1-2; D is ambiguous. Germline V gene lookup returns CDR1 MNHNS and CDR2 SASEGT. The CDR3 loop spans 14 amino acids. V dropped 1 base and J dropped 3 bases, with 9 bases sitting between them.

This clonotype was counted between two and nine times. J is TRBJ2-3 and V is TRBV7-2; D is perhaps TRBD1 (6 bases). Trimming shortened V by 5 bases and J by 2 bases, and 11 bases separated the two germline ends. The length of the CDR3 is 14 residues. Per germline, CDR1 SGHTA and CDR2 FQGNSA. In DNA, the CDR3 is TGTGCCAGCAGCCGGGACACATACACAGATACGCAGTATTTT. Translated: CASSRDTYTDTQYF.

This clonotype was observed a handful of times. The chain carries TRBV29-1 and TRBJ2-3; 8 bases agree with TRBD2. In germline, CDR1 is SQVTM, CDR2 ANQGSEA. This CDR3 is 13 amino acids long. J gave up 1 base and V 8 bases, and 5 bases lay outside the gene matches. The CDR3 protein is CSTSGRGTDTQYF. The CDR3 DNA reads TGCAGCACAAGCGGGAGAGGCACAGATACGCAGTATTTT.

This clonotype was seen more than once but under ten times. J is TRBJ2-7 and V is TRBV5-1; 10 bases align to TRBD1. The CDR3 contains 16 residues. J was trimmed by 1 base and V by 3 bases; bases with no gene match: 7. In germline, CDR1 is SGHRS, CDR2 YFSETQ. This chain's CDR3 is CASSSGTGVLSYEQYF. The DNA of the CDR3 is TGCGCCAGCAGCTCCGGGACAGGGGTTTTGTCCTACGAGCAGTACTTC.

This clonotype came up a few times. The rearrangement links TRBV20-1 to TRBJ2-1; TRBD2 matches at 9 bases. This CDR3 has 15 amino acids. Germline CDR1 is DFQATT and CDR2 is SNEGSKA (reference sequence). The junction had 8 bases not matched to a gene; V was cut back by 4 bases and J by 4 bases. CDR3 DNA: TGCAGTGCTATTCACCGCGGGGGGGAATACAATGAGCAGTTCTTC. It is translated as CSAIHRGGEYNEQFF.

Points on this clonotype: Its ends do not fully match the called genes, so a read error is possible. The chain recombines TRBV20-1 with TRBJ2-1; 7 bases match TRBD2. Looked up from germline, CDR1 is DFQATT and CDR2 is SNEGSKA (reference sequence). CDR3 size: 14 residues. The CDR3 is CSARGGSSCNEQFF. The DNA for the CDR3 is TGCAGTGCTAGGGGCGGGAGTTCCTGCAATGAGCAGTTCTTC.

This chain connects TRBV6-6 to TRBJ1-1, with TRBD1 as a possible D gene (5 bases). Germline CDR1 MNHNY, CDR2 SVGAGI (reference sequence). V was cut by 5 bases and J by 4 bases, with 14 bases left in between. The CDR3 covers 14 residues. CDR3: CASSVPGRSTEAFF. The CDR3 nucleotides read TGTGCCAGCAGTGTCCCGGGACGTTCCACTGAAGCTTTCTTT.